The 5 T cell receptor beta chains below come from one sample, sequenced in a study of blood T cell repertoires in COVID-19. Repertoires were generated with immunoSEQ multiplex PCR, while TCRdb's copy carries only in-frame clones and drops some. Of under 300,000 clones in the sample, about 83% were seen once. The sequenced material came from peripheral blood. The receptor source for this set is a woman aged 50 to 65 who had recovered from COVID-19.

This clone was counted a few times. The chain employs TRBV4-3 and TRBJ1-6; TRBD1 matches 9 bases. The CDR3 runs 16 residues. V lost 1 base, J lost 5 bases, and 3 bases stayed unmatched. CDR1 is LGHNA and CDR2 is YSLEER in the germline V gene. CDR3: CASSQAGQGNNSPLHF. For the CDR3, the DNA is TGCGCCAGCAGCCAAGCCGGACAGGGGAATAATTCACCCCTCCACTTT.

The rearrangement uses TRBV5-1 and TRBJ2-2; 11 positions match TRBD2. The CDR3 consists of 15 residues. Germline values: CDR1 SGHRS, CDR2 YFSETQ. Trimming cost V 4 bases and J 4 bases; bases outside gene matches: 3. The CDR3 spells CASSGGTSGTGELFF. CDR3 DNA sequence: TGCGCCAGCAGCGGCGGGACTAGCGGCACCGGGGAGCTGTTTTTT.

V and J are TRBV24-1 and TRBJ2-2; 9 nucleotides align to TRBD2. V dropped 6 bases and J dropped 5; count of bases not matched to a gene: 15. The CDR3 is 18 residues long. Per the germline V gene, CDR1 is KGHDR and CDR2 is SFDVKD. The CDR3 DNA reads TGTGCCACCAGTCCTTCCGTACTTCTAGCGGGATTAACCGGGGAGCTGTTTTTT. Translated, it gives CATSPSVLLAGLTGELFF.

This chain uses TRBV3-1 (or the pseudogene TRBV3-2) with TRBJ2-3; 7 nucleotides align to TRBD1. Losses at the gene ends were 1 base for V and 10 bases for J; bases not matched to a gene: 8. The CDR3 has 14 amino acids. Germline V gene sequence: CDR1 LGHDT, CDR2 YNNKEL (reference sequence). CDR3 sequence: CASSQGTKGGPQYF. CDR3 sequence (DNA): TGTGCCAGCAGCCAAGGGACCAAAGGGGGCCCGCAGTATTTT.

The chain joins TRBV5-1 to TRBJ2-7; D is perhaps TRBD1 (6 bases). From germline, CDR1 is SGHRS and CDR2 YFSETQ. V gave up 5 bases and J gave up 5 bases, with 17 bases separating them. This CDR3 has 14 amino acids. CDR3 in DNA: TGCGCCAGCAGTGGGCAGGGGCCTTTTGACGAGCAGTACTTC. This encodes CASSGQGPFDEQYF.